These 30 T cell receptor beta chains share one sample of origin, sequenced in a study of T cell repertoires in cytomegalovirus infection. TCRdb re-called the reads with MiXCR, one entry per CDR3 protein. The table lists 300,000 to 400,000 distinct CDR3 sequences, 15% to 20% of them singletons, with 8.5% to 10% in the top ten. The specimen sequenced was PBMCs. The source of these receptors is a human donor in good health (CMV status not recorded). Some clones in this sample may be carry-over from other donors' samples.

The V and J genes are TRBV10-3 and TRBJ2-1, with TRBD2 matching over 8 bases. The CDR3 is 14 amino acids. Germline-derived CDR1 and CDR2 are ENHRY and SYGVKD. Losses at the gene ends were 6 bases for V and 0 bases for J; bases not matched to a gene: 1. DNA for the CDR3: TGTGCCATCAGGGCGGGAGGCTCCTACAATGAGCAGTTCTTC. This codes for CAIRAGGSYNEQFF.

The chain is built from TRBV7-9 and TRBJ1-2; possible D gene TRBD1, 5 bases. Germline V lookup: CDR1 SEHNR, CDR2 FQNEAQ (reference sequence). With 2 bases removed from V and 8 bases from J, the gap between germline ends came to 18 bases. This CDR3 contains 15 residues. DNA for the CDR3: TGTGCCAGCAGCTTATCGGCGACAGAGTCGATCGGCTACACCTTC. This translates into CASSLSATESIGYTF.

This clonotype was detected many times. The CDR3 coding sequence is TGTGCCAGCAGCTTGAATCGGGCGAGCTCCTACAATGAGCAGTTCTTC. Translated, it gives CASSLNRASSYNEQFF. The chain employs TRBV7-6 and TRBJ2-1; D is unclear. The ends were cut back, 3 bases at V and 0 bases at J, with 12 bases in the middle. The CDR3 loop spans 16 amino acids. Germline lookup yields CDR1 SGHVS and CDR2 FNYEAQ.

This clonotype was observed a handful of times. The gene calls are TRBV20-1 and TRBJ1-5, with 9 bases that match TRBD1. The ends lost 2 bases at V and 4 bases at J; junction bases unmatched: 3. The germline V gene encodes CDR1 DFQATT and CDR2 SNEGSKA (reference sequence). The CDR3 has 14 amino acids. In nucleotides, the CDR3 is TGCAGTGCTAGACGTGGGACAGGGAATCAGCCCCAGCATTTT. It is translated as CSARRGTGNQPQHF.

This clonotype was counted at least ten times. V gene TRBV7-2 combines with J gene TRBJ2-3; D may be TRBD1 or TRBD2 (5 bases each). The V gene's germline CDR1 is SGHTA and CDR2 FQGNSA. V lost 5 bases and J 6 bases, leaving 12 bases between the germline ends. There are 13 residues in the CDR3. In DNA, the CDR3 is TGTGCCAGCAGCCTATGGGGGTTCGATACGCAGTATTTT. Translated: CASSLWGFDTQYF.

The chain couples TRBV2 to TRBJ1-2, with a possible D match to TRBD1 (6 bases). Trimming took off 3 bases at V and 3 bases at J, with 11 bases between the two ends. This CDR3 region has 14 residues. Per germline, CDR1 SNHLY and CDR2 FYNNEI. CDR3 amino acids: CASSDRGLDYGYTF. The CDR3 DNA reads as TGTGCCAGCAGTGACAGGGGTTTGGACTATGGCTACACCTTC. Together with reference TRBV2 and TRBJ1-2, the CDR3 gives the full variable domain: EPEVTQTPSHQVTQMGQEVILRCVPISNHLYFYWYRQILGQKVEFLVSFYNNEISEKSEIFDDQFSVERPDGSNFTLKIRSTKLEDSAMYFCASSDRGLDYGYTFGSGTRLTVV.

This clonotype was observed at least ten times. The chain couples TRBV28 to TRBJ1-4; 7 positions match TRBD1. This CDR3 spans 15 amino acids. J was trimmed by 7 bases and V by 8 bases; bases with no gene match: 13. Germline lookup yields CDR1 MDHEN and CDR2 SYDVKM. CDR3 residues: CASRTPGRGGEKLFF. The CDR3 DNA sequence: TGTGCCAGCCGCACCCCGGGCAGGGGGGGTGAAAAACTGTTTTTT. The full variable domain, rest sourced from reference TRBV28 and TRBJ1-4, is DVKVTQSSRYLVKRTGEKVFLECVQDMDHENMFWYRQDPGLGLRLIYFSYDVKMKEKGDIPEGYSVSREKKERFSLILESASTNQTSMYLCASRTPGRGGEKLFFGSGTQLSVL.

This clonotype was detected many times. The gene calls are TRBV10-3 and TRBJ1-3; D is undetermined. Germline values: CDR1 ENHRY, CDR2 SYGVKD. The CDR3 length is 15 residues. V lost 0 bases and J lost 7, with 13 bases in between. The CDR3 bases are TGTGCCATCAGTGAGTCGTACAGTCGCTGGAACACCATATATTTT. Translating it yields CAISESYSRWNTIYF.

In its sample, this clonotype was seen many times. The chain uses TRBV7-6 and TRBJ1-6; D might be TRBD1 (6 bases). Trimming took 2 bases from V and 1 from J, leaving 12 bases between them. This CDR3 contains 17 residues. Germline CDR1 is SGHVS and CDR2 is FNYEAQ. CDR3 residues: CASSLRSGVSYNSPLHF. In nucleotides, the CDR3 is TGTGCCAGCAGCTTACGTTCAGGGGTTTCCTATAATTCACCCCTCCACTTT.

This clonotype appeared a few times. The rearrangement uses TRBV7-6 and TRBJ1-1, with TRBD1 identical over 7 bases. The length of the CDR3 is 15 residues. V lost 5 bases to trimming and J lost 0 bases; unmatched junction nucleotides: 6. CDR1 and CDR2 (germline): SGHVS, FNYEAQ. The CDR3 reads CASSPAQGVNTEAFF. The CDR3 DNA reads as TGTGCCAGCAGCCCGGCTCAGGGGGTGAACACTGAAGCTTTCTTT.

At least ten counts were recorded for this clonotype. This sequence joins TRBV7-2 and TRBJ1-2; 8 nucleotides agree with TRBD1. Germline values: CDR1 SGHTA, CDR2 FQGNSA. Trimming took 4 bases from V and 6 from J; bases not matched to a gene: 7. This CDR3 region has 14 residues. The CDR3 DNA reads TGTGCCAGCAGCTCCCGGACAGGGAGGGATGGCTACACCTTC. This codes for CASSSRTGRDGYTF.

This clonotype was counted a few times. V and J are TRBV7-2 and TRBJ1-1, with 7 nucleotides matching TRBD1. CDR3 size: 17 residues. V lost 3 bases and J lost 0; bases outside the gene matches: 10. Germline V gene data show CDR1 as SGHTA and CDR2 as FQGNSA. The CDR3 DNA sequence: TGTGCCAGCAGCTTCGGTACAGGGGATTTTCTGAACACTGAAGCTTTCTTT. Amino acid sequence: CASSFGTGDFLNTEAFF.

This clonotype was detected many times. This sequence joins TRBV7-8 and TRBJ2-7, with 8 bases fitting TRBD2. The V gene's germline CDR1 is SGHVS and CDR2 FQNEAQ. Losses at the gene ends were 6 bases for V and 2 bases for J; bases not matched to a gene: 3. The CDR3 loop spans 13 amino acids. The CDR3 here is CASSPLAAYEQYF. The CDR3 DNA sequence: TGTGCCAGCAGTCCACTAGCGGCCTACGAGCAGTACTTC. Supplemented by reference TRBV7-8 and TRBJ2-7, the full variable domain reads GAGVSQSPRYKVAKRGQDVALRCDPISGHVSLFWYQQALGQGPEFLTYFQNEAQLDKSGLPSDRFFAERPEGSVSTLKIQRTQQEDSAVYLCASSPLAAYEQYFGPGTRLTVT.

A few counts support this clonotype. The V call is TRBV20-1, the J call TRBJ1-5; 7 nucleotides agree with TRBD1. Looked up from germline, CDR1 is DFQATT and CDR2 is SNEGSKA (reference sequence). With 6 bases clipped from V and 2 bases from J, the junction kept 7 bases outside the gene matches. This CDR3 comprises 14 residues. CDR3 in DNA: TGCAGTGCCCACAGGGGAGGGGGCAATCAGCCCCAGCATTTT. It specifies CSAHRGGGNQPQHF.

This clonotype has a count of ten or more. The chain carries TRBV12-3 or TRBV12-4 and TRBJ2-1; TRBD1 might be the D (5 bases). V was clipped by 5 bases and J by 9 bases, with 14 bases between them. The CDR3 has 13 amino acids. The CDR3 loop reads CASSQLQGGEQFF. CDR3 nucleotides: TGTGCCAGCAGTCAACTTCAGGGCGGTGAGCAGTTCTTC.

This clonotype was seen once. The rearrangement links TRBV5-6 to TRBJ2-7, with D perhaps being TRBD1 or TRBD2 (5 bases each). The CDR3 totals 16 residues. The germline CDR1 and CDR2 sequences are SGHDT and YYEEEE. The germline V and J ends were trimmed by 3 bases and 5 bases, with 21 bases remaining between them. CDR3 bases: TGTGCCAGCAGCTCGAAAACCGGGACCGGGTTTGACGAGCAGTACTTC. It is translated as CASSSKTGTGFDEQYF.

In its sample, this clonotype was seen many times. The chain has TRBV7-9 and TRBJ2-2; maybe TRBD2 (7 bases). In germline, CDR1 is SEHNR, CDR2 FQNEAQ (reference sequence). This CDR3 region has 15 residues. V was shortened by 8 bases and J by 5 bases, with 18 bases between the two germline ends. The CDR3 DNA follows: TGTGCCAGCGTCAACGCGGGGGCCGTTACCGGGGAGCTGTTTTTT. This gives the protein CASVNAGAVTGELFF.

This CDR3 reads CASGPGYGYTF. The CDR3 DNA is TGTGCCAGTGGTCCGGGCTATGGCTACACCTTC. The chain joins TRBV6-2 or TRBV6-3 to TRBJ1-2; the D is unclear. This CDR3 has 11 residues. V was cut by 9 bases and J by 4 bases, with 9 bases left in between. Germline V gene data show CDR1 as MNHEY and CDR2 as SVGEGT.

About this clonotype itself: The junction differs from germline at one of its ends, possibly a read error. The chain has TRBV10-3 and TRBJ1-5, with a tentative D call TRBD1 (6 bases). CDR1 and CDR2 (germline): ENHRY, SYGVKD. CDR3 length equals 14 residues. The DNA of the CDR3 is TGTGCCATCAGTCATGACAGGACTGATCAGCCCCCGCATTTT. Translating it yields CAISHDRTDQPPHF.

V usage is TRBV19 and J usage is TRBJ2-7; D ambiguous. Germline V gene sequence: CDR1 LNHDA, CDR2 SQIVND (reference sequence). Trimming stripped 6 bases from V and 6 bases from J, with 18 bases between. The CDR3 runs 14 residues. This CDR3 reads CASSSRLIRSEQYF. The CDR3, as DNA: TGTGCCAGTAGCTCCAGGTTGATACGGTCCGAGCAGTACTTC. The variable domain in full, completed from reference TRBV19 and TRBJ2-7, reads DGGITQSPKYLFRKEGQNVTLSCEQNLNHDAMYWYRQDPGQGLRLIYYSQIVNDFQKGDIAEGYSVSREKKESFPLTVTSAQKNPTAFYLCASSSRLIRSEQYFGPGTRLTVT.

This clonotype was seen ten or more times. The chain carries TRBV7-6 and TRBJ2-1; perhaps D is TRBD1 or TRBD2 (5 bases each). The CDR3 covers 13 residues. Trimming removed 0 bases at V and 9 bases at J, with 9 bases between. Germline V gene lookup returns CDR1 SGHVS and CDR2 FNYEAQ. The CDR3 DNA reads TGTGCCAGCAGCTTAGCCCTAGGGACTGAGCAGTTCTTC. It translates to CASSLALGTEQFF. The complete variable domain, with remaining parts taken from reference TRBV7-6 and TRBJ2-1, reads GAGVSQSPRYKVTKRGQDVALRCDPISGHVSLYWYRQALGQGPEFLTYFNYEAQQDKSGLPNDRFSAERPEGSISTLTIQRTEQRDSAMYRCASSLALGTEQFFGPGTRLTVL.

This clonotype was seen many times. The gene calls are TRBV7-2 and TRBJ1-1; no clear D. Trimming stripped 1 base from V and 0 bases from J, with 12 bases between. The CDR3 runs to 16 residues. Germline V gives CDR1 SGHTA, CDR2 FQGNSA. The CDR3 coding sequence is TGTGCCAGCAGCTTAGAGGGTTTCTACTTGAACACTGAAGCTTTCTTT. It translates to CASSLEGFYLNTEAFF.

This chain uses TRBV4-1 with TRBJ1-2, with 8 nucleotides matching TRBD1. The germline V gene has CDR1 MGHRA and CDR2 YSYEKL. The trim removed 1 base at V and 8 bases at J, leaving 3 bases unmatched. This CDR3 spans 13 amino acids. CDR3 protein: CASSQGTGWGYTF. Here the CDR3 DNA reads TGCGCCAGCAGCCAAGGGACAGGGTGGGGCTACACCTTC.

This clonotype was counted many times. The chain uses TRBV7-2 and TRBJ1-2; D possibly corresponds to TRBD1 (6 bases). The CDR3 sequence is 15 residues long. Germline CDR1 and CDR2: SGHTA and FQGNSA. Trimming took 5 bases from V and 5 from J, leaving 18 bases between them. CDR3 protein: CASSPYLSQGYGYTF. The CDR3 bases are TGTGCCAGCAGCCCCTACCTATCCCAGGGGTATGGCTACACCTTC.

This chain connects TRBV24-1 to TRBJ2-2, with D perhaps TRBD1 or TRBD2 (5 bases each). Trimming took 2 bases from V and 8 from J, leaving 11 bases between them. The CDR3 contains 14 residues. The germline V gene has CDR1 KGHDR and CDR2 SFDVKD. The CDR3 is CATSDYKGTGELFF. CDR3 nucleotides: TGTGCCACCAGTGATTACAAGGGGACGGGGGAGCTGTTTTTT.

This clonotype has at least ten counts. The genes are TRBV12-3 or TRBV12-4 and TRBJ2-3, with D possibly TRBD1 on 5 matching bases. This CDR3 contains 14 residues. Trimming took 6 bases from V and 3 from J, leaving 13 bases between them. The DNA for the CDR3 is TGTGCCAGCAGGCCCGACAGATTTACAGATACGCAGTATTTT. As protein: CASRPDRFTDTQYF.

This clonotype was counted many times. The chain is built from TRBV20-1 and TRBJ2-1, with 8 bases that match TRBD2. The CDR3 is 14 amino acids. Germline V gives CDR1 DFQATT, CDR2 SNEGSKA (reference sequence). The ends lost 6 bases at V and 0 bases at J; junction bases unmatched: 4. The CDR3 is CSAPSGSSYNEQFF. The DNA for the CDR3 is TGCAGTGCCCCGAGCGGGAGCTCCTACAATGAGCAGTTCTTC.

The sample holds a few counts of this clonotype. The chain employs TRBV4-2 and TRBJ2-3, with D perhaps matching TRBD2 (6 bases). The CDR3 is 16 residues long. The germline V gene has CDR1 LGHNA and CDR2 YNFKEQ. Trimming shortened V by 5 bases and J by 0 bases, and 15 bases separated the two germline ends. This CDR3 is CASSYPGGGSTDTQYF. DNA of the CDR3: TGTGCCAGCAGCTACCCCGGGGGTGGGAGCACAGATACGCAGTATTTT.

This clonotype was counted at least ten times. The V gene is TRBV7-2, the J gene TRBJ2-1; D possibly uses TRBD1 or TRBD2 (6 bases each). Germline V gene data show CDR1 as SGHTA and CDR2 as FQGNSA. Trimming took off 1 base at V and 8 bases at J, with 15 bases between the two ends. The CDR3 is 15 amino acids. CDR3 protein: CASSLGRVGGDEQFF. In nucleotides, the CDR3 is TGTGCCAGCAGCTTAGGGCGGGTGGGGGGCGATGAGCAGTTCTTC.

This clonotype was seen ten or more times. The V call is TRBV7-2, the J call TRBJ2-7, with 12 bases matching TRBD2. Germline CDR1 reads SGHTA; CDR2 reads FQGNSA. The CDR3 is made up of 17 amino acids. The V segment lost 2 bases and the J segment 3 bases; nucleotides outside the gene matches: 8. The CDR3 loop is CASSLWTSGMYFYEQYF. The CDR3 DNA is TGTGCCAGCAGCTTATGGACTAGCGGGATGTACTTCTACGAGCAGTACTTC.